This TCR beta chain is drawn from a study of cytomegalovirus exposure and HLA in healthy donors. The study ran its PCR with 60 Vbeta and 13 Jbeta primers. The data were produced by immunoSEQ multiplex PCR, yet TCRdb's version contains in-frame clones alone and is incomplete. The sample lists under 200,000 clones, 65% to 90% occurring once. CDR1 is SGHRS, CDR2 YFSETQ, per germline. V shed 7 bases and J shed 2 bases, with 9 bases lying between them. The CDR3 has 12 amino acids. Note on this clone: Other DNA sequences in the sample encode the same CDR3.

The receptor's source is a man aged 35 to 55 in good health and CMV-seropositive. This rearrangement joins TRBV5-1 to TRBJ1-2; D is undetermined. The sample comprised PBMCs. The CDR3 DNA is TGCGCCAGCTCCCCGGGGAACTATGGCTACACCTTC. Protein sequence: CASSPGNYGYTF.